This T cell receptor beta chain emerged from a study of blood T cells in healthy people across ages. Study-wide background: Capturing about one barcoded beta molecule per two T cells was achieved by template switching.

In the case of this clonotype: Its cognate antigen is unknown.

Through a sample-barcoded 5' primer and a J-beta primer mix, a second PCR was run for roughly 7 to 11 cycles. Paired-end reads containing CDR3 totaled no fewer than 2.5 million for each sample. TCRdb recomputed calls from the 5' RACE reads with MiXCR, one row per CDR3 protein. Counted here are approximately 580,000 distinct CDR3 sequences, about 25% occurring once; the ten biggest clones make up less than 9%. Study findings and constraints: Diversity of TCR beta per million T cells declined in a roughly linear way with age.

Germline loops: CDR1 SGHTA, CDR2 FQGNSA. The V end lost 5 bases, the J end lost 2 bases, and 12 bases lay between the germline ends. The CDR3 loop spans 14 amino acids. This same sample was also taken into another study, of T cells of mothers and their children. That report notes: During the second PCR, the M1S primer introduced sample barcodes along with 2-4 random nucleotides.

The sequencing sample was made of blood. The receptor was derived from a boy younger than 18 in good health. This chain connects TRBV7-2 to TRBJ1-1; D is uncertain. Here the CDR3 reads CASSPGVFNTEAFF. CDR3 DNA: TGTGCCAGCAGCCCCGGCGTATTCAACACTGAAGCTTTCTTT.